A selection of T cell receptor beta chains follows, all from one sample in a study of cytomegalovirus exposure and HLA in healthy donors. Produced via immunoSEQ multiplex PCR; TCRdb's table is partial and in-frame only. The sample comprises about 150,000 clones, roughly 70% of which are singletons, and approximately 4.2% rests with the top ten. Sequenced sample: PBMCs. All receptors derive from a man in his sixties in good health and CMV-seronegative. Both conserved end residues are part of each CDR3. Each record gives: D gene, J gene, V gene, clone size, CDR3 DNA, CDR3 protein. D genes are given only for firm matches. Some rows have no size entry. The others give once, few or many, or a class for an expanded clone.

>TRBD2|TRBJ2-1|TRBV11-3|few
TGTGCCAGCAGCTTAAGTCTAGCGGGAGTCAATGAGCAGTTCTTC
CASSLSLAGVNEQFF
>.|TRBJ1-1|TRBV5-1|.
TGCGCCAGCAGCCCGATGCAGGGCCCGAACACTGAAGCTTTCTTT
CASSPMQGPNTEAFF
>.|TRBJ1-5|TRBV28|.
TGTGCCAGCAGTTTAAGCGGGGGTCCTAATAGCAATCAGCCCCAGCATTTT
CASSLSGGPNSNQPQHF
>.|TRBJ1-1|TRBV7-2|.
TGTGCCAGCAGCGTTAGACAGAACACTGAAGCTTTCTTT
CASSVRQNTEAFF
>TRBD2|TRBJ2-1|TRBV19|.
TGTGCCAGTAGCGGACTAGCGGGAGTGGGTGAGCAGTTCTTC
CASSGLAGVGEQFF
>.|TRBJ2-7|TRBV5-1|few
TGCGCCAGCAGCTTACCCGGACAGAGCTCCTACGAGCAGTACTTC
CASSLPGQSSYEQYF
>.|TRBJ1-2|TRBV19|.
TGTGCCACCATCGGACTTAACTATGGCTACACCTTC
CATIGLNYGYTF
>.|TRBJ1-3|TRBV27|.
TGTGCCAGCAGTCAGGGAAACACCATATATTTT
CASSQGNTIYF
>.|TRBJ1-1|TRBV19|few
TGTGCCAGTAGTACCGGACAGAACACTGAAGCTTTCTTT
CASSTGQNTEAFF
>.|TRBJ1-6|TRBV28|.
TGTGCCAGCAGCCTGGACAGTAATTCACCCCTCCACTTT
CASSLDSNSPLHF
>TRBD1|TRBJ2-3|TRBV28|.
TGTGCCAGCACCTTGACAGGGCGCACAGATACGCAGTATTTT
CASTLTGRTDTQYF
>.|TRBJ1-2|TRBV18|.
TGTGCCAGCTCACCCCCGGGGGGTCCCTATGGCTACACCTTC
CASSPPGGPYGYTF
>TRBD1|TRBJ1-5|TRBV5-5|.
TGTGCCAGCAGCTTGGGGGACAGCTTCAATCAGCCCCAGCATTTT
CASSLGDSFNQPQHF
>TRBD2|TRBJ2-1|TRBV15|few
TGTGCCACCAGCGGGAGGAACCTAGCGGGGAGCTACAATGAGCAGTTCTTC
CATSGRNLAGSYNEQFF
>.|TRBJ1-4|TRBV28|.
TGTGCCAGCAGCCTCCCTGGGGGGGGTAATGAAAAACTGTTTTTT
CASSLPGGGNEKLFF
>.|TRBJ1-5|TRBV7-2|.
TGTGCCAGCAGCTCCCCCCAGGGTGACGGCAATCAGCCCCAGCATTTT
CASSSPQGDGNQPQHF
>TRBD1|TRBJ1-5|TRBV25-1|.
TGTGCCAGCAGTGAATCAGGGACAGGGCAGCCCCAGCATTTT
CASSESGTGQPQHF
>.|TRBJ1-1|TRBV29-1|.
TGCAGCGTTACCCCCTCTCGGGGAGGGATGAACACTGAAGCTTTCTTT
CSVTPSRGGMNTEAFF
>TRBD1|TRBJ2-4|TRBV18|once
TGTGCCAGCTCACCGGGACAGGGAAACATTCAGTACTTC
CASSPGQGNIQYF
>.|TRBJ2-5|TRBV30|few
TGTGCCTGGAGTGTAAAGGGGGTGGGGGAGACCCAGTACTTC
CAWSVKGVGETQYF
>TRBD1|TRBJ1-3|TRBV28|.
TGTGCCAGCAGTTCTTGGACAGGGACTCCCCTCACTGGAAACACCATATATTTT
CASSSWTGTPLTGNTIYF
>TRBD2|TRBJ2-3|TRBV27|.
TGTGCCAGCAGTCTACTAGCGGGAGGGCCAGATACGCAGTATTTT
CASSLLAGGPDTQYF
>TRBD1|TRBJ1-1|TRBV30|.
TGTGCCTGGAGTCAGGGGGTAGGGGCCGGGGAAGCTTTCTTT
CAWSQGVGAGEAFF
>.|TRBJ2-3|TRBV13|.
TGTGCCAGCAGCTTAGCCGGAGGGGTTACGCAGTATTTT
CASSLAGGVTQYF
>.|TRBJ2-5|TRBV10-3|.
TGTGCCATCAGTGAGTCCGTCGGGCAGGGTGCCACCCAGACCCAGTACTTC
CAISESVGQGATQTQYF
>TRBD1|TRBJ2-7|TRBV5-1|.
TGCGCCAGCAGCTGGGACAGTCCCTACGAGCAGTACTTC
CASSWDSPYEQYF
>.|TRBJ1-2|TRBV5-1|.
TGCGCCAGCAGCTTGGGAACTAGTGGCTACACCTTC
CASSLGTSGYTF
>.|TRBJ1-1|TRBV7-3|.
TGTGCCAGCAGCTTAACAGGGCGGGACACTGAAGCTTTCTTT
CASSLTGRDTEAFF
>TRBD1|TRBJ1-1|TRBV18|.
TGTGCCAGCTCACCCTTGACAGGGGGAACTGAAGCTTTCTTT
CASSPLTGGTEAFF
>.|TRBJ2-1|TRBV28|few
TGTGCCAGCGCCCTCGGTGGGCCCTACAATGAGCAGTTCTTC
CASALGGPYNEQFF
>.|TRBJ1-1|TRBV7-3|.
TGTGCCAGCAGTAAACAGGGGAACACTGAAGCTTTCTTT
CASSKQGNTEAFF
>.|TRBJ1-2|TRBV10-3|.
TGTGCCATCAGTGTGGGACAAGAGCACTATGGCTACACCTTC
CAISVGQEHYGYTF
>.|TRBJ1-1|TRBV4-3|.
TGCGCCAGCAGCCAAGTCACGGGGGGCACTGAAGCTTTCTTT
CASSQVTGGTEAFF
>TRBD2|TRBJ2-1|TRBV27|few
TGTGCCAGCAGTTTATCAGCGGGACGCCTCTACAATGAGCAGTTCTTC
CASSLSAGRLYNEQFF
>.|TRBJ2-5|TRBV19|.
TGTGCCAGTAGTATCCGTAGGAGCCCCCAAGAGACCCAGTACTTC
CASSIRRSPQETQYF
>.|TRBJ1-5|TRBV7-8|few
TGTGCCAGCAGCTTAGAGCACGGCAGGGCTAATCAGCCCCAGCATTTT
CASSLEHGRANQPQHF
>.|TRBJ2-7|TRBV5-1|once
TGCGCCAGCAGCTTGGCTACAGGGCGGGGGTACGAGCAGTACTTC
CASSLATGRGYEQYF
>.|TRBJ1-1|TRBV5-1|.
TGCGCCAGCAGACGAATACGGGGGGAAACTGAAGCTTTCTTT
CASRRIRGETEAFF
>TRBD2|TRBJ2-1|TRBV7-8|.
TGTGCCAGCAGCTTATTAGCGGGAGAGGCCTACAATGAGCAGTTCTTC
CASSLLAGEAYNEQFF
>.|TRBJ1-2|TRBV9|.
TGTGCCAGCAGCGTAGGACAGACGAAAGGCTATGGCTACACCTTC
CASSVGQTKGYGYTF
>.|TRBJ1-5|TRBV19|.
TGTGCCAGTAGTATGCCGGGTTTGGAGGGCTATCAGCCCCAGCATTTT
CASSMPGLEGYQPQHF
>TRBD2|TRBJ2-7|TRBV27|medium-sized
TGTGCCAGCCGCGGACTAGCGGGACGCTACGAGCAGTACTTC
CASRGLAGRYEQYF
>TRBD1|TRBJ1-4|TRBV7-9|.
TGTGCCAGCAGCTTAGCAGCGGACAGGGCCAGGGAAAAACTGTTTTTT
CASSLAADRAREKLFF
>.|TRBJ2-7|TRBV29-1|few
TGCAGCGTTGCCCACAACTCCTACGAGCAGTACTTC
CSVAHNSYEQYF
>TRBD2|TRBJ2-1|TRBV9|.
TGTGCCAGCAGCGGACTAGCGGGAGGGAGCTCCTACAATGAGCAGTTCTTC
CASSGLAGGSSYNEQFF
>TRBD2|TRBJ2-4|TRBV4-1|.
TGCGCCAGCAGCCGGGGGTCCAGCGGGAGGGCCGAGTACTTC
CASSRGSSGRAEYF
>TRBD1|TRBJ1-2|TRBV28|.
TGTGCCAGCAGCGTGGACAGGAACTATGGCTACACCTTC
CASSVDRNYGYTF
>.|TRBJ1-1|TRBV5-1|.
TGCGCCAGCAGCGGGGGGGAGTTATTTAACACTGAAGCTTTCTTT
CASSGGELFNTEAFF
>TRBD1|TRBJ1-1|TRBV13|.
TGTGCCAGCAGCTTAGGGGGGGACAGCCTGAACACTGAAGCTTTCTTT
CASSLGGDSLNTEAFF
>TRBD1|TRBJ1-1|TRBV9|few
TGTGCCAGCAGCGTTACAGGGGACTCTGAAGCTTTCTTT
CASSVTGDSEAFF
>.|TRBJ2-3|TRBV11-3|.
TGTGCCAGCAGCTTAGCCCCCGCAGATACGCAGTATTTT
CASSLAPADTQYF
>.|TRBJ2-7|TRBV6-1|few
TGTGCCAGCGCGGAAGGCAGCTCATACTCCTACGAGCAGTACTTC
CASAEGSSYSYEQYF
>.|TRBJ2-7|TRBV28|.
TGTGCCAGCAGTCGAGGCGGGCAAACCTACGAGCAGTACTTC
CASSRGGQTYEQYF